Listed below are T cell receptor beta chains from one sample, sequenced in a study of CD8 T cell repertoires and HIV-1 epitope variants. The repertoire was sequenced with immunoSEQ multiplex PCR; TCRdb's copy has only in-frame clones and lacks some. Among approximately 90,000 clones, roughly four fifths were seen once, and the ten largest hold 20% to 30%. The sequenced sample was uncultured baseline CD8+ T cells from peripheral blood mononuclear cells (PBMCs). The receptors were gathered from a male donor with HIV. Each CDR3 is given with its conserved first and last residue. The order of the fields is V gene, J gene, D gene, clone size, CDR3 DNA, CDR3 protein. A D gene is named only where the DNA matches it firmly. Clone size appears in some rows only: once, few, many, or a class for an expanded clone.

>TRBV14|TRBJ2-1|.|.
TGTGCCAGCAGCCCCAGCTCCTACAATGAGCAGTTCTTC
CASSPSSYNEQFF
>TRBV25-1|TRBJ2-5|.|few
TGTGCCACCCAGGCAAAGGGGCTGGGGCCTCGGGAGACCCAGTACTTC
CATQAKGLGPRETQYF
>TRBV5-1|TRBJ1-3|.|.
TGCGCCAGCAGCTTGAACGGGCTCTCTGGAAACACCATATATTTT
CASSLNGLSGNTIYF
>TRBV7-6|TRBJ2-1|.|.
TGTGCCAGCAGCCCTGGATCAGCGGATGAGCAGTTCTTC
CASSPGSADEQFF
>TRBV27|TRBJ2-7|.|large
TGTGCCAGCAGCTTAACCTCAGGGACTTTCGCCTACGAGCAGTACTTC
CASSLTSGTFAYEQYF
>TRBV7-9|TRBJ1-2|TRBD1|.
TGTGCCAGCAGCTTAAACAGGGGCTATGGCTACACCTTC
CASSLNRGYGYTF
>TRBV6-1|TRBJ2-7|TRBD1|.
TGTGCCAGCAGTGAAATGGGACAGGTAATGACCTACGAGCAGTACTTC
CASSEMGQVMTYEQYF
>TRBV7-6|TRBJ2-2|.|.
TGTGCCAGCAGCTTGACTCCAGCTAACACCGGGGAGCTGTTTTTT
CASSLTPANTGELFF
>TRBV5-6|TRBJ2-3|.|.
TGTGCCAGCAGCCTGGGGGGAGGAGGAGATACGCAGTATTTT
CASSLGGGGDTQYF
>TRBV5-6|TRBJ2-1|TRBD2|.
TGTGCCAGCAGCTTGATGGGACTAGGGACGAACGAGCAGTTCTTC
CASSLMGLGTNEQFF
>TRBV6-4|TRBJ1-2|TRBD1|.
TGTGCCAGCAGTGCCACCCCCCGGGACAGGGGGCTTAGGGGCTACACCTTC
CASSATPRDRGLRGYTF
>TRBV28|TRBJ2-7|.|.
TGTGCCAGCAGTGCAGGGGTCCGGTACTTC
CASSAGVRYF
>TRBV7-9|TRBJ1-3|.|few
TGTGCCGCCGGGGGTTCTGGAAACACCATATATTTT
CAAGGSGNTIYF
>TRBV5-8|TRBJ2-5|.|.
TGTGCCAGCAGCCCCCGGACGGGAGTCCAAGAGACCCAGTACTTC
CASSPRTGVQETQYF
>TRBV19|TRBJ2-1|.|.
TGTGCCAGTAGTATAGGGGGGCTAGCTGGGGATGAGCAGTTCTTC
CASSIGGLAGDEQFF
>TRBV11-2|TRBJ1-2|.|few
TGTGCCAGCAGCTCCGGTCACTATGGCTACACCTTC
CASSSGHYGYTF
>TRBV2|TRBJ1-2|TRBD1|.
TGTGCCAGCACCCTCGACAGGGTGAACTATGGCTACACCTTC
CASTLDRVNYGYTF
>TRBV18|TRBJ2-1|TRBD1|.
TGTGCCAGCTCACCGACGACAGGGGGCAAGGTCTACAATGAGCAGTTCTTC
CASSPTTGGKVYNEQFF
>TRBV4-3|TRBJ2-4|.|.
TGCGCCAGCAGCCAAGTCAACGGGGGCGGTAAACTAGCCAAAAACATTCAGTACTTC
CASSQVNGGGKLAKNIQYF
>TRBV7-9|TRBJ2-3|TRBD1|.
TGTGCCAGCAGCCTGCCGGGACAGGGGGCGGGCACGCAGTATTTT
CASSLPGQGAGTQYF
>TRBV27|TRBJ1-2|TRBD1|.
TGTGCCAGCAGTTATCGACAGGGGGCGGACTATGGCTACACCTTC
CASSYRQGADYGYTF
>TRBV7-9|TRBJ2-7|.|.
TGTGCCAGCAGCTCCGGACAGATAAACGACGAGCAGTACTTC
CASSSGQINDEQYF
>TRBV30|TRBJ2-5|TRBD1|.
TGTGCCTGGAGTTCCCCGACAGGGGGCAAACAAGAGACCCAGTACTTC
CAWSSPTGGKQETQYF
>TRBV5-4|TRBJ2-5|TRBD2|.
TGTGCCAGCAGCAAACCCCGGGACTACAACGCGACCCAGTACTTC
CASSKPRDYNATQYF
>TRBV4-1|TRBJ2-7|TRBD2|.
TGCGCCAGCAGCCAGTTCAGCGCGGGAGGAGGGGAGCAGTACTTC
CASSQFSAGGGEQYF
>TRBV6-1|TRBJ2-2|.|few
TGTGCCAGCATCAGGGGTACCGGGGAGCTGTTTTTT
CASIRGTGELFF
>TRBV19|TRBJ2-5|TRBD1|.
TGTGCCAGTATGAGGGGACAGGGAGGGGAGACCCAGTACTTC
CASMRGQGGETQYF
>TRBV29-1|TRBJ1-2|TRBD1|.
TGCAGCGTTGATCAGGGAGGGGGCGGCTATGGCTACACCTTC
CSVDQGGGGYGYTF
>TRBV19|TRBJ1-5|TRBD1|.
TGTGCCAGTAAATTCGGACAGGGCAATCAGCCCCAGCATTTT
CASKFGQGNQPQHF
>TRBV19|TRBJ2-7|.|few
TGTGCCAGTAGTATCCCCTTGGCGAGTTCCTACGAGCAGTACTTC
CASSIPLASSYEQYF
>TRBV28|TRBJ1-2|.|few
TGTGCCAGCAATGGTGGGGGGTTGCAAGGGGACTACACCTTC
CASNGGGLQGDYTF
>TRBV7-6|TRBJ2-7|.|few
TGTGCCAGCAGCTTAGCGGGAGGCCCTGGGGAGCAGTACTTC
CASSLAGGPGEQYF
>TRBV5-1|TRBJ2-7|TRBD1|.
TGCGCCAGCAAGGTAGGGACAGGGGCTTACGAGCAGTACTTC
CASKVGTGAYEQYF
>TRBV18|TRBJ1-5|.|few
TGTGCCAGCTCACCGGACAGCTCCAATCAGCCCCAGCATTTT
CASSPDSSNQPQHF
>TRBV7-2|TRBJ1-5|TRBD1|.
TGTGCCAGCAGCTCCTACCGGGACAGCGCCAATCAGCCCCAGCATTTT
CASSSYRDSANQPQHF
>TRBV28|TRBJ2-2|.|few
TGTGCCAGCACTCTCACCGGGGAGCTGTTTTTT
CASTLTGELFF
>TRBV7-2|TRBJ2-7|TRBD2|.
TGTGCCAGCAGCTTAGCGGGCGGGAGGGGGTACGAGCAGTACTTC
CASSLAGGRGYEQYF
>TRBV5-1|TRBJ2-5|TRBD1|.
TGCGCCAGCAGCTTGGGAGGGGGACAGGGAAAGATGGAGACCCAGTACTTC
CASSLGGGQGKMETQYF
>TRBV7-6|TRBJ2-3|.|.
TGTGCCAGCAGCCCTAGGTGGGAGACAGATACGCAGTATTTT
CASSPRWETDTQYF
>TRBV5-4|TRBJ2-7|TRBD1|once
TGTGCCAGCAGCTTGGCCATCGGACAGGGAACCTACGAGCAGTACTTC
CASSLAIGQGTYEQYF
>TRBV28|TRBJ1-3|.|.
TGTGCCAGCAGTTTAATTAACTCTGGAAACACCATATATTTT
CASSLINSGNTIYF
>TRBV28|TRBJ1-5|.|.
TGTGCCAGCACCGGGACGGATAATCAGCCCCAGCATTTT
CASTGTDNQPQHF
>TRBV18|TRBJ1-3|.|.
TGTGCCAGCTCACCACCTATGTCCCCTGGAAACACCATATATTTT
CASSPPMSPGNTIYF
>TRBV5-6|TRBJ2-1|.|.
TGTGCCAGCAGCTTAGCGACATTCTCCTACAATGAGCAGTTCTTC
CASSLATFSYNEQFF
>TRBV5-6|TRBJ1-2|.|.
TGTGCCAGCAGCTTACCAGACAGTCCATGGGACTATGGCTACACCTTC
CASSLPDSPWDYGYTF
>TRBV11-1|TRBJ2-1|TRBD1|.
TGTGCCAGCAGCCCCCGGACAGGGTGGGGCAATGAGCAGTTCTTC
CASSPRTGWGNEQFF
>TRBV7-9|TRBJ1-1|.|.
TGTGCCAGCAGCTTAGATAGGCACGAACAAGCTTTCTTT
CASSLDRHEQAFF
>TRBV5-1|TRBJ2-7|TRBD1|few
TGCGCCAGCAGCCCGGACAGGTTCGAGACCTACGAGCAGTACTTC
CASSPDRFETYEQYF
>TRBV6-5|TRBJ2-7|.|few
TGTGCCAGCAGTTACTCGGAAGGGAGTCCCGAGCAGTACTTC
CASSYSEGSPEQYF
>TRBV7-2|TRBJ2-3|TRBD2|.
TGTGCCAGCAGCTTTAAAGCGGGAGGGACAGATACGCAGTATTTT
CASSFKAGGTDTQYF
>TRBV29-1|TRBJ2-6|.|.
TGCAGCGTTGAATTGCTACAGATCTCTGGGGCCAACGTCCTGACTTTC
CSVELLQISGANVLTF
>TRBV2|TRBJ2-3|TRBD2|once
TGTGCCAGCAGTGTTCGGACTAGCGGGGGATCAGATACGCAGTATTTT
CASSVRTSGGSDTQYF
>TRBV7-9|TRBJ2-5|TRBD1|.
TGTGCCAGCAGCCCCGGGACAGAAGAAGAGACCCAGTACTTC
CASSPGTEEETQYF